Listed below are T cell receptor beta chains from one sample, sequenced in a study of T cell changes during pregnancy in multiple sclerosis. Libraries were prepared by immunoSEQ multiplex PCR; TCRdb keeps only in-frame clonotypes and omits some of them. The table records 53,000 or so clones, 94% of them present only once. Here the sequenced sample was CD4+ T cells from peripheral blood mononuclear cells, taken in the second trimester of pregnancy. Receptors originate from a female donor with multiple sclerosis, enrolled in a pregnancy study. The CDR3 runs from the conserved cysteine through the conserved F or W. D genes are given only for firm matches. Rows give clone size only sometimes, using once, few, many, or a class for an expanded clone.

abundance	j_gene	v_gene	d_gene	CDR3nt	CDR3aa
.	TRBJ2-3	TRBV5-1	.	TGCGCCAGCAAGGGGGTTACAGATACGCAGTATTTT	CASKGVTDTQYF
.	TRBJ1-1	TRBV19	.	TGTGCCAGTATCACCTACACAGGGTCCACTGAAGCTTTCTTT	CASITYTGSTEAFF
.	TRBJ1-5	TRBV6-5	.	TGTGCCAGCAGCCTACGGGGGGGGCCCCAGCATTTT	CASSLRGGPQHF
.	TRBJ1-1	TRBV2	TRBD1	TGTGCCAGCAGCAGACAGGGAAATACTGAAGCTTTCTTT	CASSRQGNTEAFF
.	TRBJ1-4	TRBV27	.	TGTGCCAGCAGGAATCAGGGGATCCCCGAAAAACTGTTTTTT	CASRNQGIPEKLFF
.	TRBJ1-6	TRBV9	TRBD1	TGTGCCAGCAGCACAGGGGGCTCCTATAATTCACCCCTCCACTTT	CASSTGGSYNSPLHF
.	TRBJ2-5	TRBV5-6	.	TGTGCCAGCGGCCATGCGGGGACCTCAGGAGAGACCCAGTACTTC	CASGHAGTSGETQYF
.	TRBJ1-3	TRBV6-1	.	TGTGCCAGCACACAGGTGGCTGGAAACACCATATATTTT	CASTQVAGNTIYF
.	TRBJ2-3	TRBV5-8	TRBD2	TGTGCCAGCAGCGGAATTCTGGGTCGGCGGGGGACAGATACGCAGTATTTT	CASSGILGRRGTDTQYF
few	TRBJ1-1	TRBV4-2	.	TGTGCCAGCAGCCAAGGGGCGGGGGGATTCACTGAAGCTTTCTTT	CASSQGAGGFTEAFF
.	TRBJ1-4	TRBV7-7	TRBD1	TGTGCTGAGAGCCGGGACAGGGGAGAGAGAACTAATGAAAAACTGTTTTTT	CAESRDRGERTNEKLFF
.	TRBJ1-2	TRBV30	.	TGTGCCTGGAAACCCCCAGAACCAGGCCCCAACTATGGCTACACCTTC	CAWKPPEPGPNYGYTF
.	TRBJ1-5	TRBV30	TRBD1	TGTGCCTGGGGGACCACAGGGGTCTTCAATCAGCCCCAGCATTTT	CAWGTTGVFNQPQHF
.	TRBJ2-1	TRBV7-2	.	TGTGCCAGCAGCTTAGATAGAGACAATGAGCAGTTCTTC	CASSLDRDNEQFF
.	TRBJ2-1	TRBV7-2	TRBD2	TGTGCCAGCAGCTTCCCTCTGAGCGGGGGGTACAATGAGCAGTTCTTC	CASSFPLSGGYNEQFF
.	TRBJ2-5	TRBV6-5	.	TGTGCCAGCAGTTTGGTGGGAGGGGGAGAGACCCAGTACTTC	CASSLVGGGETQYF
.	TRBJ2-3	TRBV9	TRBD2	TGTGCCAGCAGCGTGGACCTAGCGGGGGGGCTCACAGATACGCAGTATTTT	CASSVDLAGGLTDTQYF
.	TRBJ1-1	TRBV19	.	TGTGCCAGTAGTACCCGGACAGTTCTGAACACTGAAGCTTTCTTT	CASSTRTVLNTEAFF
.	TRBJ1-2	TRBV10-3	TRBD1	TGTGCCATCAGTGAGTCTCGGAGGACAGGGGGCCCCTATGGCTACACCTTC	CAISESRRTGGPYGYTF
.	TRBJ2-1	TRBV5-6	TRBD1	TGTGCCAGTATTTTCGGGACAGGGGACTACAATGAGCAGTTCTTC	CASIFGTGDYNEQFF
.	TRBJ1-2	TRBV7-2	TRBD1	TGTGCCAGCAGCTTAGCGAATAGCAGGACAGGGGATGGCTACACCTTC	CASSLANSRTGDGYTF
.	TRBJ2-7	TRBV19	TRBD1	TGTGCCAGTAGTATAGTAGGGGGCATCGGCCTCTACGAGCAGTACTTC	CASSIVGGIGLYEQYF
.	TRBJ1-1	TRBV7-9	.	TGTGCCAGCAGCCCGGGGACACGAGTCTTCACTGAAGCTTTCTTT	CASSPGTRVFTEAFF
.	TRBJ2-5	TRBV19	TRBD1	TGTGCCAGTAGTTTTGACAGGGGGCAAGAGACCCAGTACTTC	CASSFDRGQETQYF
.	TRBJ2-7	TRBV19	.	TGTGCCAGTAGTCAGGGAAGGTACGAGCAGTACTTC	CASSQGRYEQYF
.	TRBJ1-1	TRBV7-6	TRBD1	TGTGCCAGCAGCGCGGACAGGGACACTGAAGCTTTCTTT	CASSADRDTEAFF
once	TRBJ2-1	TRBV7-3	TRBD2	TGTGCCAGCAGCTTAGGGACTAGCGGGCATGAGCAGTTCTTC	CASSLGTSGHEQFF
.	TRBJ1-1	TRBV27	.	TGTGCCAGCAGTTTATCGTCGGGAGGGCGGAGTATCGTGGCTTTCTTT	CASSLSSGGRSIVAFF
.	TRBJ2-5	TRBV4-1	TRBD2	TGCGCCAGCAGCCATCCCGGACTAGCGGGGGGGCCGGGCAGGGAGACCCAGTACTTC	CASSHPGLAGGPGRETQYF
.	TRBJ2-7	TRBV4-1	.	TGCGCCAGCAGTGACAGATCGGGCTACGAGCAGTACTTC	CASSDRSGYEQYF
.	TRBJ1-1	TRBV19	.	TGTGCCAGCCCCCCGGGGGACGGACGGAAAACTGAAGCTTTCTTT	CASPPGDGRKTEAFF
.	TRBJ1-2	TRBV5-6	.	TGTGCCAGCAGCTTGCGGGACAAATCTTCTAACTATGGCTACACCTTC	CASSLRDKSSNYGYTF
.	TRBJ2-1	TRBV11-2	TRBD1	TGTGCCAGCAGCCCCCGGACAGGGCTTAACAACTACAATGAGCAGTTCTTC	CASSPRTGLNNYNEQFF
.	TRBJ1-2	TRBV5-5	TRBD1	TGTGCCAGCAGCTTGGAAGGGGGCGGCTACACCTTC	CASSLEGGGYTF
.	TRBJ2-7	TRBV7-6	TRBD2	TGTGCCAGCAGCTTAGTAGCGGGCCCCTCCTACGAGCAGTACTTC	CASSLVAGPSYEQYF
.	TRBJ2-5	TRBV5-3	TRBD2	TGTGCCAGAAGCGGGGGGACTACCAAGCTTTCGGGTTTGGAGACCCAGTACTTC	CARSGGTTKLSGLETQYF
.	TRBJ1-2	TRBV10-3	.	TGTGCCATCAGTGACCCCTTTGGCTACACCTTC	CAISDPFGYTF
.	TRBJ1-2	TRBV11-1	TRBD1	TGTGCCAGCAGCCCAACGACAGGGGCCGTCTATGGCTACACCTTC	CASSPTTGAVYGYTF
.	TRBJ1-2	TRBV7-2	.	TGTGCCAGCAGCTTAGTGGCAGGGGATGGCTACACCTTC	CASSLVAGDGYTF
.	TRBJ2-3	TRBV30	.	TGTGCCTGGAGGGGGCCTGCCAATACAGATACGCAGTATTTT	CAWRGPANTDTQYF
.	TRBJ2-1	TRBV4-3	TRBD2	TGCGCCAGCAGCCAAGAGGCAGCGGGACGTTACAATGAGCAGTTCTTC	CASSQEAAGRYNEQFF
once	TRBJ2-3	TRBV7-2	TRBD1	TGTGCCAGCAGCTTCACAGGGGCGCCCACAGATACGCAGTATTTT	CASSFTGAPTDTQYF
.	TRBJ2-7	TRBV9	.	TGTGCCAGCAGCGTAGACCTGACAGACGAGCAGTACTTC	CASSVDLTDEQYF
.	TRBJ1-2	TRBV25-1	.	TGTGCCAGCAGTGGTCCTTCGAGTGGCTACACCTTC	CASSGPSSGYTF
.	TRBJ1-4	TRBV4-1	.	TGCGCCAGCAGCTCAGTTTCAACTAATGAAAAACTGTTTTTT	CASSSVSTNEKLFF
once	TRBJ2-2	TRBV7-7	TRBD2	TGTGCCAGCAGCCCTAGCGGGGGGGCCACCGGGGAGCTGTTTTTT	CASSPSGGATGELFF
.	TRBJ2-7	TRBV6-1	.	TGTGCCAGCAGTGTCAGGGGAACAGCGGCCTACGAGCAGTACTTC	CASSVRGTAAYEQYF
.	TRBJ1-4	TRBV19	.	TGTGCCAGTAGTATGGAACGACAGGTCGAGAAACTGTTTTTT	CASSMERQVEKLFF